Following are 12 T cell receptor beta chains from one sample sequenced in a study of cytomegalovirus exposure and HLA in healthy donors (dated by TCRdb to the late 2010s). Receptors were amplified or captured by the immunoSEQ multiplex PCR assay. For the multiplex PCR, a mixture combining 60 forward primers for TCR Vbeta segments and 13 reverse primers for TCR Jbeta segments was used. TCRdb retrieved this table from immuneACCESS and kept in-frame rearrangements only. Not all clones are present; in checked studies, unresolved V genes account for under half, and no reason is known for the remainder. The sample table shows 130,000 to 150,000 clones, and 75% to 80% are seen once. The top ten clonotypes cover roughly 3.1% of the sample. The sequenced sample consisted of PBMCs. The receptor source for this set is a man aged 40-49 years in good health and CMV-seropositive.

This CDR3 is CASSLIQGWGYTF. The DNA for the CDR3 is TGTGCCAGTTCGTTAATACAGGGTTGGGGCTACACCTTC. This chain uses TRBV6-5 with TRBJ1-2; D perhaps matches TRBD1 (6 bases). The V end lost 9 bases, the J end lost 8 bases, and 19 bases lay between the germline ends. The germline V gene encodes CDR1 MNHEY and CDR2 SVGAGI. CDR3 length: 13 amino acids.

This clone was seen only a few times. The rearrangement links TRBV6-5 to TRBJ2-1, with 7 positions matching TRBD2. Germline CDR1 MNHEY, CDR2 SVGAGI. The CDR3 consists of 15 residues. The V gene end was trimmed by 5 bases and the J gene end by 10 bases; junction bases not matched to a gene: 14. CDR3 sequence: CASSGGGAGEREQFF. DNA for the CDR3: TGTGCCAGCAGTGGGGGAGGGGCGGGAGAGAGGGAGCAGTTCTTC.

This chain uses TRBV10-2 with TRBJ2-5; 10 nucleotides align to TRBD1. Germline assignment: CDR1 WSHSY and CDR2 SAAADI. This CDR3 spans 15 amino acids. V lost 8 bases and J lost 5; bases outside the gene matches: 11. The CDR3 sequence: CASRPGTGEGETQYF. DNA of the CDR3: TGCGCCAGCCGACCCGGGACAGGGGAGGGGGAGACCCAGTACTTC.

V and J are TRBV5-1 and TRBJ2-3; TRBD2 agrees at 9 bases. This CDR3 is built from 15 residues. Per germline, CDR1 SGHRS and CDR2 YFSETQ. With V trimmed by 4 bases and J by 4 bases, 7 bases remained unmatched. CDR3 sequence: CASSQGLALPDTQYF. In nucleotides, the CDR3 is TGCGCCAGCAGCCAGGGACTAGCACTTCCAGATACGCAGTATTTT.

The rearrangement joins TRBV21-1 to TRBJ2-7; the table gives TRBD1 as D, unverified against the DNA. TRBV21-1 is annotated as a pseudogene. The CDR3 runs 13 residues. The CDR3 region has the DNA TGTGCCAGCAGCCTCGACAGGGACTACGAGCAGTACTTC. Encoded protein: CASSLDRDYEQYF.

The chain employs TRBV27 and TRBJ2-3; D possibly corresponds to TRBD1 (6 bases). Per the germline V gene, CDR1 is MNHEY and CDR2 is SMNVEV (reference sequence). Trimming stripped 7 bases from V and 6 bases from J, with 26 bases between. The CDR3 has 17 residues. CDR3 DNA: TGTGCCAGCACCTCTGGGGTTGCAGGGGCCGCCGCGGATACGCAGTATTTT. Protein: CASTSGVAGAAADTQYF.

The CDR3 DNA reads as TGTGCCAGCAGTTTGGATCGGGAGGGGACTAGCGGGAGGGCCTCAGATACGCAGTATTTT. Encoded protein: CASSLDREGTSGRASDTQYF. The V call is TRBV28, the J call TRBJ2-3; 16 bases are a match to TRBD2. The V segment lost 3 bases and the J segment 4 bases; nucleotides outside the gene matches: 13. The germline gives CDR1 MDHEN, CDR2 SYDVKM. The CDR3 is made up of 20 amino acids.

V is TRBV14 and J is TRBJ1-2; D is undetermined. CDR1 and CDR2 (germline): SGHDN, FVKESK. CDR3 length: 14 amino acids. The ends were cut back, 2 bases at V and 5 bases at J, with 12 bases in the middle. DNA for the CDR3: TGTGCCAGCAGCCAATTGTATCAGTCGTATGGCTACACCTTC. Residues: CASSQLYQSYGYTF.

The rearrangement links TRBV4-1 to TRBJ1-1; D perhaps matches TRBD1 (5 bases). CDR1 and CDR2 (germline): MGHRA, YSYEKL. Trimming left V 3 bases short and J 0 bases short, with 14 bases between. The CDR3 totals 16 residues. As DNA, the CDR3 is TGCGCCAGCAGCCAGGCCCCACAGGCACTGAACACTGAAGCTTTCTTT. Translation gives CASSQAPQALNTEAFF.

The V and J genes are TRBV9 and TRBJ2-2; 9 bases match TRBD1. The length of the CDR3 is 16 residues. J lost 4 bases, V lost 4 bases, and 8 bases had no gene match. The germline V gene encodes CDR1 SGDLS and CDR2 YYNGEE. DNA for the CDR3: TGTGCCAGCAGCCCCACGGGACAGGGTTTCACCGGGGAGCTGTTTTTT. Translating gives CASSPTGQGFTGELFF.

The chain carries TRBV5-4 and TRBJ2-3; 11 bases map to TRBD2. This CDR3 has 17 residues. From germline, CDR1 is SGHNT and CDR2 YYREEE (reference sequence). Trimming cost V 4 bases and J 2 bases; bases outside gene matches: 9. Here the CDR3 reads CASSGSGTSGTTDTQYF. The CDR3 DNA reads as TGTGCCAGCAGCGGATCCGGGACTAGCGGAACCACAGATACGCAGTATTTT.

The chain employs TRBV9 and TRBJ2-2; a possible D gene is TRBD1 (5 bases). The CDR3 is 15 residues long. The germline V gene has CDR1 SGDLS and CDR2 YYNGEE. V dropped 0 bases and J dropped 6 bases, with 12 bases sitting between them. The DNA of the CDR3 is TGTGCCAGCAGCGTAGACCTCATAGGGGCCGGGGAGCTGTTTTTT. It specifies CASSVDLIGAGELFF.